This TCR beta chain was observed in a study of cytotoxic CD8 clonotypes in ibrutinib-treated CLL. The study's findings and limits: Shared public clonotypes were rare, and on treatment they either got smaller or stayed the same. Clonality showed a rise at ibrutinib response that reversed toward baseline at progression. For progressing versus sustained-remission patients, sampling times were not the same.

With respect to this clone: Its antigen remains unidentified.

For TCR beta libraries, roughly 2.2 micrograms of genomic DNA were obtained from cryopreserved PBMCs. In germline, CDR1 is SGHKS, CDR2 YYEKEE (reference sequence). CDR3 size: 13 residues. V lost 4 bases to trimming and J lost 6 bases; unmatched junction nucleotides: 3. Assay: immunoSEQ multiplex PCR; the TCRdb copy retains only in-frame clones and omits some. The sample yields nearly 300,000 clones, approximately 76% seen once. This receptor was obtained from a human donor with chronic lymphocytic leukemia. The sequencing used PBMCs, collected at disease progression, from a patient treated with ibrutinib. The chain recombines TRBV5-5 with TRBJ2-2, with 7 bases lining up with TRBD1. The CDR3 spells CASSPTGAGELFF. CDR3 nucleotide sequence: TGTGCCAGCAGCCCTACAGGGGCCGGGGAGCTGTTTTTT.